This record covers a single TCR beta chain. In assigning cohorts, the study relied on participant-reported clinical history. Participants in the exposed group had met a COVID-19 case in the 2 weeks before joining the study. Produced via immunoSEQ multiplex PCR; TCRdb's table is partial and in-frame only. The sample holds under 250,000 clones; 80% to 90% are singletons and the top ten take around 3.1%. Trimming took 5 bases from V and 8 from J, leaving 13 bases between them. Germline CDR1 and CDR2: MNHEY and SVGEGT. The CDR3 runs to 13 residues. The data are from a study of blood T cell repertoires in COVID-19. Background on the study: There were acute and convalescent COVID-19 samples, and they came from the United States, Italy and Spain. T cells, B-cell-depleted T cells, or PBMCs supplied cDNA or gDNA.

The V and J genes are TRBV6-2 or TRBV6-3 and TRBJ2-1; D gene unclear. The sample was PBMCs or T cells enriched from blood (not recorded which). This receptor was taken from a woman in her 40s who had been exposed to COVID-19. The CDR3 region has the DNA TGTGCCAGCAGTCCCCCCCCATGGCATGAGCAGTTCTTC. Protein: CASSPPPWHEQFF.